The 27 T cell receptor beta chains below all came from one sample that was sequenced in a study of graft-versus-host responses after intestinal transplantation. Sequencing used immunoSEQ multiplex PCR; TCRdb keeps in-frame clones, though not all of them. The sample records approximately 90,000 clones, 80% to 95% being singletons. The antigens these receptors bind are not known. Specimen: unstimulated CD8+ T cells sorted from spleen or lymph node cells, collected before transplant. These TCRs come from a human donor who was the organ donor for an intestinal transplant.

The chain combines TRBV7-6 with TRBJ2-3; D gene unclear. Looked up from germline, CDR1 is SGHVS and CDR2 is FNYEAQ. The CDR3 covers 14 residues. The V and J ends lost 4 bases and 6 bases respectively, with 14 bases between them. The CDR3 DNA is TGTGCCAGCAGCTCCGGGCTCGGGTTGGATACGCAGTATTTT. Translating it yields CASSSGLGLDTQYF.

V gene TRBV4-1 combines with J gene TRBJ2-7, with 10 bases lining up with TRBD1. The CDR3 loop spans 14 amino acids. V lost 6 bases, J lost 6 bases, and 8 bases stayed unmatched. Germline V CDR1 and CDR2: MGHRA, YSYEKL. The CDR3 loop is CASSFGTGDSEQYF. The CDR3 DNA sequence: TGCGCCAGCAGTTTCGGGACAGGGGACTCCGAGCAGTACTTC.

J is TRBJ1-1 and V is TRBV14, with TRBD1 as a possible D gene (6 bases). The CDR3 totals 15 residues. Looked up from germline, CDR1 is SGHDN and CDR2 is FVKESK. Trimming pared 7 bases from V and 0 bases from J, leaving 15 bases between. The CDR3 sequence: CASNVGGHLNTEAFF. Written as DNA, the CDR3 is TGTGCCAGCAACGTCGGGGGGCACCTGAACACTGAAGCTTTCTTT.

The V gene is TRBV11-2, the J gene TRBJ2-7; D is uncertain. CDR3 length: 14 amino acids. Trimming cost V 4 bases and J 5 bases, with 15 bases left between them. Germline values: CDR1 SGHAT, CDR2 FQNNGV. CDR3 sequence (DNA): TGTGCCAGCAGCTCACCCGGGTTGTTGGACGAGCAGTACTTC. Protein sequence: CASSSPGLLDEQYF.

J is TRBJ2-1 and V is TRBV28, with 7 nucleotides matching TRBD2. Germline values: CDR1 MDHEN, CDR2 SYDVKM. V gave up 6 bases and J gave up 2 bases; unmatched junction bases: 7. This CDR3 spans 15 amino acids. CDR3 nucleotide sequence: TGTGCCAGCAGGGGGAGGGGAGGGCCCTACAATGAGCAGTTCTTC. It codes for CASRGRGGPYNEQFF.

The chain recombines TRBV27 with TRBJ2-7, with TRBD2 identical over 9 bases. There are 13 residues in the CDR3. CDR1 and CDR2 (germline): MNHEY, SMNVEV (reference sequence). V lost 5 bases, J lost 3 bases, and 2 bases stayed unmatched. CDR3 in DNA: TGTGCCAGCAGTAGCGGGAGGCTCTACGAGCAGTACTTC. Encoded protein: CASSSGRLYEQYF.

CDR3: CASSLIGTNTEAFF. DNA of the CDR3: TGTGCCAGCAGCTTGATCGGAACGAACACTGAAGCTTTCTTT. The chain uses TRBV5-4 and TRBJ1-1; D gene ambiguous. Germline V gives CDR1 SGHNT, CDR2 YYREEE (reference sequence). V gave up 1 base and J gave up 1 base, with 8 bases separating them. This CDR3 spans 14 amino acids. Based on the CDR3 plus reference TRBV5-4 and TRBJ1-1, the full variable domain is ETGVTQSPTHLIKTRGQQVTLRCSSQSGHNTVSWYQQALGQGPQFIFQYYREEENGRGNFPPRFSGLQFPNYSSELNVNALELDDSALYLCASSLIGTNTEAFFGQGTRLTVV.

This chain links TRBV6-5 with TRBJ1-4; D call uncertain. Trimming cost V 7 bases and J 8 bases, with 20 bases left between them. The CDR3 spans 15 residues. Germline V lookup: CDR1 MNHEY, CDR2 SVGAGI. This CDR3 reads CASTAMVMWKEKLFF. The CDR3 region has the DNA TGTGCCAGCACAGCAATGGTTATGTGGAAGGAAAAACTGTTTTTT.

The J gene is TRBJ2-1, the V gene TRBV30, with TRBD2 identical over 13 bases. V shed 5 bases and J 8 bases; nucleotides not matched to a gene: 12. Germline loops: CDR1 GTSNPN, CDR2 SVGIG (reference sequence). The CDR3 loop spans 16 amino acids. CDR3 in amino acids: CAWEGTSGAPGDEQFF. The CDR3 coding sequence is TGTGCCTGGGAGGGGACTAGCGGGGCCCCTGGGGATGAGCAGTTCTTC.

The chain is built from TRBV4-1 and TRBJ1-4; maybe TRBD1 (5 bases). The CDR3 is 15 amino acids. Germline lookup yields CDR1 MGHRA and CDR2 YSYEKL. V was clipped by 5 bases and J by 7 bases, with 17 bases between them. This chain's CDR3 is CASSFRPQGSEKLFF. In DNA, the CDR3 is TGCGCCAGCAGCTTCAGACCTCAGGGTAGTGAAAAACTGTTTTTT.

The chain is built from TRBV29-1 and TRBJ2-2, with 8 bases fitting TRBD2. The germline gives CDR1 SQVTM, CDR2 ANQGSEA. There are 14 residues in the CDR3. With 4 bases clipped from V and 6 bases from J, the junction kept 7 bases outside the gene matches. Here the CDR3 reads CSVAGTSSPGELFF. In DNA form, the CDR3 reads TGCAGCGTTGCGGGGACTAGTAGCCCCGGGGAGCTGTTTTTT.

The rearrangement joins TRBV27 to TRBJ2-2; a possible D gene is TRBD1 (6 bases). This CDR3 has 13 amino acids. With 6 bases removed from V and 2 bases from J, the gap between germline ends came to 7 bases. CDR1 is MNHEY and CDR2 is SMNVEV in the germline V gene (reference sequence). The CDR3 spells CASRQGNTGELFF. CDR3 in DNA: TGTGCCAGCAGACAGGGAAACACCGGGGAGCTGTTTTTT.

The J gene is TRBJ1-1, the V gene TRBV6-5; no firm D call. CDR1 MNHEY and CDR2 SVGAGI come from the germline V gene. The CDR3 is made up of 14 amino acids. V was shortened by 5 bases and J by 0 bases, with 10 bases between the two germline ends. Here the CDR3 reads CASSGWTVNTEAFF. CDR3 bases: TGTGCCAGCAGTGGCTGGACGGTGAACACTGAAGCTTTCTTT.

This rearrangement joins TRBV29-1 to TRBJ1-2, with 8 bases lining up with TRBD1. Germline CDR1 is SQVTM and CDR2 is ANQGSEA. V gave up 6 bases and J gave up 0 bases; unmatched junction bases: 3. CDR3 length: 13 amino acids. CDR3 protein: CSVGDRTNYGYTF. In DNA form, the CDR3 reads TGCAGCGTGGGGGACAGGACTAACTATGGCTACACCTTC.

The chain employs TRBV6-1 and TRBJ2-5; 11 bases match TRBD1. The CDR3 spans 16 residues. With V trimmed by 0 bases and J by 4 bases, 4 bases remained unmatched. The germline gives CDR1 MNHNS, CDR2 SASEGT. CDR3 amino acids: CASSEAEGTGGETQYF. As DNA, the CDR3 is TGTGCCAGCAGTGAAGCAGAAGGGACAGGGGGAGAGACCCAGTACTTC.

The rearrangement links TRBV2 to TRBJ2-3; TRBD2 agrees at 9 bases. The V segment lost 7 bases and the J segment 2 bases; nucleotides outside the gene matches: 4. This CDR3 contains 14 residues. CDR1 is SNHLY and CDR2 is FYNNEI in the germline V gene. CDR3 loop: CASTGLANTDTQYF. In nucleotides, the CDR3 is TGTGCCAGCACTGGACTAGCGAACACAGATACGCAGTATTTT.

The V gene is TRBV19, the J gene TRBJ2-7; 7 bases are shared with TRBD1. The CDR3 sequence is 13 residues long. The germline V gene has CDR1 LNHDA and CDR2 SQIVND (reference sequence). Unmatched junction bases numbered 6, after V lost 3 bases and J lost 7 bases. The CDR3 nucleotides read TGTGCCAGTAGTATTAGACTGGACAGGGAGCAGTACTTC. Its translation is CASSIRLDREQYF.

The chain uses TRBV5-1 and TRBJ2-7; D may match TRBD1 or TRBD2 (6 bases each). Germline V lookup: CDR1 SGHRS, CDR2 YFSETQ. The length of the CDR3 is 14 residues. The ends were cut back, 1 base at V and 5 bases at J, with 13 bases in the middle. CDR3 region: CASSLLGGQHEQYF. The CDR3 bases are TGCGCCAGCAGCTTGCTCGGGGGCCAACACGAGCAGTACTTC.

This chain links TRBV28 with TRBJ2-7; D is possibly TRBD2 (6 bases). The V gene lost 3 bases and the J gene lost 6 bases, with 9 bases spanning the gap. The CDR3 totals 12 residues. Germline lookup yields CDR1 MDHEN and CDR2 SYDVKM. CDR3 sequence reads: CASSFGGGEQYF. CDR3 bases: TGTGCCAGCAGTTTTGGGGGAGGCGAGCAGTACTTC. Looking up the rest from reference TRBV28 and TRBJ2-7 gives the full variable domain: DVKVTQSSRYLVKRTGEKVFLECVQDMDHENMFWYRQDPGLGLRLIYFSYDVKMKEKGDIPEGYSVSREKKERFSLILESASTNQTSMYLCASSFGGGEQYFGPGTRLTVT.

Only one count was recorded for this clone. The chain couples TRBV5-6 to TRBJ2-1, with 9 bases matching TRBD2. The CDR3 sequence is 16 residues long. In germline, CDR1 is SGHDT, CDR2 YYEEEE. Trimming cost V 0 bases and J 5 bases; bases outside gene matches: 6. This CDR3 reads CASSLGSSGGDNEQFF. For the CDR3, the DNA is TGTGCCAGCAGCTTGGGAAGTAGCGGGGGAGACAATGAGCAGTTCTTC.

This chain joins TRBV6-6 and TRBJ2-7; a possible D gene is TRBD1 (6 bases). The V gene lost 6 bases and the J gene lost 0 bases, with 15 bases spanning the gap. Germline V lookup: CDR1 MNHNY, CDR2 SVGAGI (reference sequence). The CDR3 loop spans 15 amino acids. DNA of the CDR3: TGTGCCAGCAGAGATTCAGGGGAAGCCTCCTACGAGCAGTACTTC. Protein sequence: CASRDSGEASYEQYF.

This chain connects TRBV9 to TRBJ1-3, with D maybe TRBD1 (6 bases). V shed 4 bases and J shed 0 bases, with 11 bases lying between them. Germline V gene lookup returns CDR1 SGDLS and CDR2 YYNGEE. There are 15 residues in the CDR3. CDR3 nucleotide sequence: TGTGCCAGCAGCAAACAGGGCCTCTCTGGAAACACCATATATTTT. This translates into CASSKQGLSGNTIYF.

The chain uses TRBV13 and TRBJ2-1, with D hard to call. There are 11 residues in the CDR3. V gave up 8 bases and J gave up 8 bases, with 10 bases separating them. In germline, CDR1 is PRHDT, CDR2 FYEKMQ (reference sequence). In nucleotides, the CDR3 is TGTGCCAGCCGACGGCTGGATGAGCAGTTCTTC. It codes for CASRRLDEQFF.

V and J are TRBV19 and TRBJ2-7; 12 bases align to TRBD1. Per the germline V gene, CDR1 is LNHDA and CDR2 is SQIVND (reference sequence). V lost 6 bases to trimming and J lost 3 bases; unmatched junction nucleotides: 6. The CDR3 is 15 residues long. The CDR3 nucleotides read TGTGCCAGTAGCTATGGGACAGGGGGCATCTACGAGCAGTACTTC. Protein product: CASSYGTGGIYEQYF.

This chain uses TRBV4-1 with TRBJ2-7, with a tentative D call TRBD1 (6 bases). Trimming took 0 bases from V and 3 from J, leaving 21 bases between them. Germline CDR1 reads MGHRA; CDR2 reads YSYEKL. CDR3 size: 18 residues. The CDR3 here is CASSQEVLLDVRGYEQYF. CDR3 nucleotides: TGCGCCAGCAGCCAAGAAGTCCTCCTAGACGTCAGGGGCTACGAGCAGTACTTC.

The J gene is TRBJ2-1, the V gene TRBV6-6; 9 bases line up with TRBD1. The CDR3 length is 14 residues. With V trimmed by 5 bases and J by 9 bases, 8 bases remained unmatched. Germline loops: CDR1 MNHNY, CDR2 SVGAGI (reference sequence). CDR3 sequence: CASSPGTGSGEQFF. The CDR3 coding sequence is TGTGCCAGCAGTCCCGGGACAGGGTCTGGTGAGCAGTTCTTC.

V and J are TRBV5-4 and TRBJ2-1; 10 nucleotides agree with TRBD2. The CDR3 runs to 18 residues. J gave up 0 bases and V 2 bases, and 8 bases lay outside the gene matches. Germline V gene lookup returns CDR1 SGHNT and CDR2 YYREEE (reference sequence). This CDR3 reads CASSFSLAGVSSYNEQFF. The CDR3, as DNA: TGTGCCAGCAGCTTCAGCCTAGCGGGGGTAAGCTCCTACAATGAGCAGTTCTTC.